Below, 24 T cell receptor beta chains from the same sample are listed, as sequenced in a study of identical twins. In TCRdb, the 5' RACE reads were re-called with MiXCR into one record per CDR3 protein. The table lists about 210,000 distinct CDR3 sequences, around 9.6% of them singletons. The sequenced sample was memory (CD45RO+) T cells sorted from blood. Receptors originate from a woman aged 18-29 years in good health.

This clonotype came up many times. V is TRBV6-4 and J is TRBJ1-6, with 9 nucleotides matching TRBD1. Germline CDR1 is MRHNA and CDR2 is SNTAGT. Trimming at V came to 3 bases and at J to 9 bases, leaving 6 bases not matched to a gene. The CDR3 totals 15 residues. The CDR3 nucleotides are TGTGCCAGCAGTGAAAGGACAGGGGAGAGTTCACCCCTCCACTTT. Protein: CASSERTGESSPLHF.

A few counts support this clonotype. In DNA, the CDR3 is TGTGCCATCAGTGGAGGGGGCGCGAGGGGGACTGAAGCTTTCTTT. Protein product: CAISGGGARGTEAFF. The chain is built from TRBV10-3 and TRBJ1-1; 7 nucleotides line up with TRBD1. CDR3 length: 15 amino acids. CDR1 ENHRY and CDR2 SYGVKD come from the germline V gene. The ends lost 4 bases at V and 5 bases at J; junction bases unmatched: 10.

This clonotype was seen more than once but under ten times. CDR3 amino acids: CACKLAPRGEQYF. The CDR3 nucleotides are TGTGCCTGCAAACTAGCCCCCAGGGGCGAGCAGTACTTC. J is TRBJ2-7 and V is TRBV2; D may correspond to TRBD1 or TRBD2 (6 bases each). Germline assignment: CDR1 SNHLY and CDR2 FYNNEI. The CDR3 totals 13 residues. V was pared by 11 bases and J by 6 bases, with 20 bases between.

This clonotype was counted ten times or more. The V call is TRBV3-1, the J call TRBJ2-1; TRBD2 aligns across 14 bases. The CDR3 has 16 residues. The V and J ends lost 3 bases and 7 bases, in that order; junction bases with no gene match: 5. Germline CDR1 and CDR2: LGHDT and YNNKEL (reference sequence). CDR3 residues: CASSHAGTSGGNEQFF. CDR3 in DNA: TGTGCCAGCAGCCACGCCGGGACTAGCGGGGGTAATGAGCAGTTCTTC.

This clonotype was seen more than once but under ten times. For the CDR3, the DNA is TGCGCCAGCAGCCCTGGGACAGGATATAATTCACCCCTCCACTTT. Its translation is CASSPGTGYNSPLHF. V usage is TRBV4-3 and J usage is TRBJ1-6; 8 bases line up with TRBD1. Germline V gene lookup returns CDR1 LGHNA and CDR2 YSLEER. This CDR3 is 15 amino acids long. V was clipped by 4 bases and J by 4 bases; unmatched bases: 3.

V gene TRBV18 combines with J gene TRBJ2-1; 7 positions match TRBD2. The CDR3 is 13 amino acids. The germline gives CDR1 KGHSH, CDR2 LQKENI. The junction had 12 bases not matched to a gene; V was cut back by 3 bases and J by 16 bases. The CDR3 DNA follows: TGTGCCAGCTCACCCGGCGGGAGTAGTTTGCTTTTCTTC. This codes for CASSPGGSSLLFF.

This chain links TRBV2 with TRBJ2-5; no clear D gene. Germline V gene sequence: CDR1 SNHLY, CDR2 FYNNEI. The CDR3 extends over 13 amino acids. V shed 1 base and J shed 2 bases, with 5 bases lying between them. CDR3 DNA: TGTGCCAGCAGTGAAGACTTGCAAGAGACCCAGTACTTC. Residues: CASSEDLQETQYF.

The chain recombines TRBV7-2 with TRBJ2-5; 8 nucleotides line up with TRBD2. This CDR3 is 16 amino acids long. Germline CDR1 and CDR2: SGHTA and FQGNSA. V shed 5 bases, J shed 5 bases, and the junction held 13 bases outside the gene matches. CDR3 in amino acids: CASSPRAGGNPETQYF. CDR3 nucleotide sequence: TGTGCCAGCAGCCCTAGGGCGGGGGGAAATCCGGAGACCCAGTACTTC.

The genes are TRBV6-2 or TRBV6-3 and TRBJ2-7; 8 positions agree with TRBD1. The germline CDR1 and CDR2 sequences are MNHEY and SVGEGT. The CDR3 extends over 15 amino acids. V shed 6 bases and J 1 base; nucleotides not matched to a gene: 8. Here the CDR3 DNA reads TGTGCCAGCAGATCAACCGGGACAGGATCCTACGAGCAGTACTTC. Translation gives CASRSTGTGSYEQYF.

This chain connects TRBV6-6 to TRBJ2-1; D is uncertain. Trimming shortened V by 2 bases and J by 8 bases, and 7 bases separated the two germline ends. The CDR3 sequence is 12 residues long. The germline CDR1 and CDR2 sequences are MNHNY and SVGAGI (reference sequence). For the CDR3, the DNA is TGTGCCAGCAGTTACGGTCGGTATGAGCAGTTCTTC. Its translation: CASSYGRYEQFF.

This clonotype appeared a few times. The chain couples TRBV6-1 to TRBJ2-3; D is perhaps TRBD2 (6 bases). Germline V gene lookup returns CDR1 MNHNS and CDR2 SASEGT. V lost 6 bases and J lost 2, with 15 bases in between. The CDR3 consists of 15 residues. Here the CDR3 reads CASSGTSSYTDTQYF. The DNA of the CDR3 is TGTGCCAGCAGCGGTACTAGCAGCTACACAGATACGCAGTATTTT.

This clonotype appeared many times. The J gene is TRBJ2-3, the V gene TRBV12-3 or TRBV12-4, with unresolved D. V was cut by 5 bases and J by 0 bases, with 12 bases left in between. The CDR3 totals 15 residues. The CDR3 is CASSKGLYSTDTQYF. In DNA, the CDR3 is TGTGCCAGCAGTAAAGGGCTGTATAGCACAGATACGCAGTATTTT.

This clonotype was recorded many times. The chain carries TRBV9 and TRBJ2-1; 8 bases are a match to TRBD2. The trim removed 0 bases at V and 8 bases at J, leaving 10 bases unmatched. The CDR3 sequence is 16 residues long. Per the germline V gene, CDR1 is SGDLS and CDR2 is YYNGEE. CDR3 protein: CASSVVRSGSRDEQFF. CDR3 coding DNA: TGTGCCAGCAGCGTAGTTCGGAGCGGGAGCCGCGATGAGCAGTTCTTC.

In DNA, the CDR3 is TGCAGTGCTAGAATAGCGGGGGGACCCTACGAGCAGTACTTC. Its protein is CSARIAGGPYEQYF. The rearrangement joins TRBV20-1 to TRBJ2-7; TRBD2 matches 10 bases. This CDR3 contains 14 residues. Per the germline V gene, CDR1 is DFQATT and CDR2 is SNEGSKA (reference sequence). The junction had 3 bases not matched to a gene; V was cut back by 2 bases and J by 2 bases.

In its sample, this clonotype was seen many times. This sequence joins TRBV4-2 and TRBJ2-3; TRBD1 is a possible D gene (6 bases). This CDR3 spans 15 amino acids. V lost 3 bases and J 6 bases, leaving 16 bases between the germline ends. Germline V lookup: CDR1 LGHNA, CDR2 YNFKEQ. The CDR3 reads CASSHPGQLPDTQYF. CDR3 DNA: TGTGCCAGCAGCCATCCCGGACAGCTCCCGGATACGCAGTATTTT.

This clonotype was detected a few times. This chain connects TRBV4-2 to TRBJ2-5; 9 nucleotides agree with TRBD2. Germline CDR1 LGHNA, CDR2 YNFKEQ. The CDR3 length is 16 residues. J gave up 2 bases and V 5 bases, and 9 bases lay outside the gene matches. CDR3 in amino acids: CASSAVAGAQQETQYF. For the CDR3, the DNA is TGTGCCAGCAGCGCGGTAGCGGGGGCCCAACAAGAGACCCAGTACTTC.

There are many counts of this clonotype. V is TRBV3-1 and J is TRBJ1-1; D not resolved. V dropped 4 bases and J dropped 1 base, with 7 bases sitting between them. The length of the CDR3 is 13 residues. Germline CDR1 LGHDT, CDR2 YNNKEL (reference sequence). CDR3 in amino acids: CASSRIGNTEAFF. The CDR3 bases are TGTGCCAGCAGCCGAATCGGGAACACTGAAGCTTTCTTT.

This clonotype was observed a handful of times. The chain uses TRBV12-3 or TRBV12-4 and TRBJ1-2; TRBD1 is a possible D gene (5 bases). The CDR3 consists of 15 residues. The V and J ends lost 9 bases and 6 bases respectively, with 23 bases between them. In nucleotides, the CDR3 is TGTGCCAGTCGTAGAAGGAGGGGTAGATCAGATGGCTACACCTTC. This translates into CASRRRRGRSDGYTF.

This clonotype turned up a few times. At one end, the junction sequence differs from germline, possibly due to a read error. This rearrangement joins TRBV18 to TRBJ2-7, with 8 bases identical to TRBD1. The CDR3 is made up of 14 amino acids. Looked up from germline, CDR1 is KGHSH and CDR2 is LQKENI. CDR3 DNA: TGTGCCAGCTCGTTGGACAGGGCCTCCCACGAGCAGTACTTC. Translated: CASSLDRASHEQYF.

There are a few counts of this clonotype. CDR3 loop: CSAAKSQLNEQFF. For the CDR3, the DNA is TGCAGTGCTGCCAAATCTCAGCTCAATGAGCAGTTCTTC. This chain uses TRBV20-1 with TRBJ2-1; D is unresolved. Germline V gene sequence: CDR1 DFQATT, CDR2 SNEGSKA (reference sequence). CDR3 length: 13 amino acids. V was clipped by 5 bases and J by 6 bases, with 14 bases between them.

The genes are TRBV5-1 and TRBJ2-1; a weak D match, TRBD1 (5 bases). Germline V CDR1 and CDR2: SGHRS, YFSETQ. V lost 4 bases and J lost 5, with 10 bases in between. There are 13 residues in the CDR3. The CDR3 nucleotides read TGCGCCAGCAGCGCCGACAGTCACAATGAGCAGTTCTTC. Translated, it gives CASSADSHNEQFF.

The chain uses TRBV5-1 and TRBJ2-5; either TRBD1 or TRBD2 may fit D (5 bases each). Trimming removed 0 bases from V and 2 bases from J, with 14 bases in between. The CDR3 spans 16 residues. From germline, CDR1 is SGHRS and CDR2 YFSETQ. The CDR3 region is CASSLADSQRQETQYF. The DNA of the CDR3 is TGCGCCAGCAGCTTGGCCGACAGTCAGCGGCAAGAGACCCAGTACTTC.

This sequence joins TRBV20-1 and TRBJ2-5; D unclear. The CDR3 consists of 12 residues. Germline CDR1 reads DFQATT; CDR2 reads SNEGSKA (reference sequence). Trimming pared 6 bases from V and 5 bases from J, leaving 13 bases between. DNA for the CDR3: TGCAGTGCCAGAACCCTTTGGGAGACCCAGTACTTC. The encoded protein is CSARTLWETQYF.

This clonotype was seen many times. The chain carries TRBV7-6 and TRBJ2-1, with 7 bases fitting TRBD2. Germline V gives CDR1 SGHVS, CDR2 FNYEAQ. The CDR3 covers 14 residues. V lost 5 bases to trimming and J lost 6 bases; unmatched junction nucleotides: 7. The CDR3 DNA is TGTGCCAGCAGCGAGACAGCGGGGTTCAATGAGCAGTTCTTC. Encoded protein: CASSETAGFNEQFF.